These T cell receptor beta chains were read from a single sample in a study of T cell changes during pregnancy in multiple sclerosis. TCRdb's table, derived via immunoSEQ multiplex PCR, lists solely in-frame clones and lacks some. The table has about 68,000 clones, about 91% seen once. The sample consisted of peripheral blood, taken in the second trimester of pregnancy. The receptors shown here come from a female donor in good health, enrolled as a control in a pregnancy study. The CDR3 runs from the conserved cysteine through the conserved F or W. A D gene is named only where the DNA matches it firmly. The listing skips clone size in some rows; elsewhere it reads once, few, many or a size class.

>TRBJ1-4|TRBD1|-|TRBV6-1
CASRPGQRNEKLFF
TGTGCCAGCAGGCCGGGACAGCGTAATGAAAAACTGTTTTTT
>TRBJ1-5|-|-|TRBV5-6
CASTREGTGPQHF
TGTGCCAGCACCCGCGAGGGTACTGGGCCCCAGCATTTT
>TRBJ2-3|-|-|TRBV6-5
CASSYLQATDTQYF
TGTGCCAGCAGTTACTTACAGGCCACAGATACGCAGTATTTT
>TRBJ2-5|-|-|TRBV10-3
CALYLGSAAETQYF
TGTGCCCTTTACCTCGGGTCTGCCGCAGAGACCCAGTACTTC
>TRBJ1-5|-|-|TRBV11-3
CASSLGDRGGNQPQHF
TGTGCCAGCAGCTTAGGAGACAGAGGCGGCAATCAGCCCCAGCATTTT
>TRBJ2-3|-|-|TRBV7-9
CASSLALGQDLMQYF
TGTGCCAGCAGCTTAGCGCTAGGACAAGATTTGATGCAGTATTTT
>TRBJ1-4|-|-|TRBV7-9
CASSPRGFATNEKLFF
TGTGCCAGCAGCCCCCGGGGATTTGCAACTAATGAAAAACTGTTTTTT
>TRBJ1-3|-|-|TRBV28
CASSWGRSGNTIYF
TGTGCCAGCAGTTGGGGGCGTAGTGGAAACACCATATATTTT
>TRBJ1-1|TRBD1|-|TRBV2
CASMTGLGKSAEAFF
TGTGCCAGTATGACAGGGTTGGGGAAAAGCGCTGAAGCTTTCTTT
>TRBJ2-1|TRBD1|once|TRBV28
CASSSSRDRVYEQFF
TGTGCCAGCAGTTCGTCCCGGGACAGGGTCTATGAGCAGTTCTTC
>TRBJ2-3|-|-|TRBV9
CASSVGRRGRGLITTDTQYF
TGTGCCAGCAGCGTAGGACGTAGGGGTAGGGGACTCATCACAACAGATACGCAGTATTTT
>TRBJ2-1|TRBD2|-|TRBV27
CASSFSGGFYYNEQFF
TGTGCCAGCAGTTTTAGCGGGGGGTTCTACTACAATGAGCAGTTCTTC
>TRBJ2-2|-|-|TRBV6-1
CASTPGLELFF
TGTGCCAGCACCCCAGGGCTTGAGCTGTTTTTT
>TRBJ1-1|-|-|TRBV2
CASSDEDRENTEAFF
TGTGCCAGCAGTGATGAGGACAGAGAGAACACTGAAGCTTTCTTT
>TRBJ1-2|-|-|TRBV7-2
CASSLGSSASNYGYTF
TGTGCCAGCAGCTTAGGATCATCAGCTAGTAACTATGGCTACACCTTC
>TRBJ1-4|-|-|TRBV21-1
CASSPVGRRCEKLFF
TGTGCCAGCAGCCCAGTAGGGAGGAGGTGTGAAAAACTGTTTTTT
>TRBJ1-2|-|-|TRBV18
CASSPGTVDGYTF
TGTGCCAGCTCACCAGGCACAGTCGATGGCTACACCTTC
>TRBJ2-7|TRBD2|-|TRBV6-1
CASSVAASGTSYEQYF
TGTGCCAGCAGTGTGGCGGCTAGCGGGACCTCCTACGAGCAGTACTTC
>TRBJ2-7|TRBD2|-|TRBV5-1
CASSLGGTSGSPNEQYF
TGCGCCAGCAGCTTGGGCGGGACTAGCGGGAGTCCAAACGAGCAGTACTTC
>TRBJ2-7|-|-|TRBV19
CASSKLVTYEQYF
TGTGCCAGTAGTAAACTAGTGACCTACGAGCAGTACTTC
>TRBJ1-6|-|-|TRBV6-4
CASSDEGEGSPLHF
TGTGCCAGCAGTGACGAAGGGGAAGGATCACCCCTCCACTTT
>TRBJ1-1|-|-|TRBV5-4
CASSFTGRKFEAFF
TGTGCCAGCAGCTTCACCGGGAGAAAATTTGAAGCTTTCTTT
>TRBJ1-5|TRBD1|-|TRBV2
CASRPNIIDRGYQPQHF
TGTGCCAGCAGACCTAACATTATTGACAGGGGGTATCAGCCCCAGCATTTT
>TRBJ1-5|TRBD1|-|TRBV15
CATSRDYRGLPYSNQPQHF
TGTGCCACCAGCAGAGATTACAGGGGCCTACCTTATAGCAATCAGCCCCAGCATTTT
>TRBJ2-2|-|once|TRBV5-1
CASSLPTGELFF
TGCGCCAGCAGCTTGCCTACCGGGGAGCTGTTTTTT
>TRBJ1-6|-|-|TRBV27
CASSLSTGLFGGNSPLHF
TGTGCCAGCAGTTTGTCAACAGGATTGTTTGGGGGGAATTCACCCCTCCACTTT
>TRBJ2-3|-|-|TRBV14
CASSPQGRDTQYF
TGTGCCAGCAGCCCCCAAGGGAGGGATACGCAGTATTTT
>TRBJ2-1|-|-|TRBV19
CASSPGGPGPYNEQFF
TGTGCCAGTAGTCCAGGAGGGCCGGGCCCCTACAATGAGCAGTTCTTC
>TRBJ1-3|TRBD1|once|TRBV15
CATSREGQPIFSGNTIYF
TGTGCCACCAGCAGAGAGGGACAGCCCATCTTCTCTGGAAACACCATATATTTT
>TRBJ1-6|TRBD1|-|TRBV7-9
CASRSGTGVSSPLHF
TGTGCCAGCAGATCCGGGACAGGGGTGAGTTCACCCCTCCACTTT
>TRBJ1-5|TRBD1|-|TRBV4-1
CASSPKTGVEQPQHF
TGCGCCAGCAGCCCTAAGACAGGGGTCGAACAGCCCCAGCATTTT
>TRBJ1-1|TRBD1|-|TRBV19
CASSLGQAGTEAFF
TGTGCCAGTAGTCTTGGACAGGCGGGCACTGAAGCTTTCTTT
>TRBJ2-7|-|-|TRBV9
CASSVSSTPYEQYF
TGTGCCAGCAGCGTAAGTAGCACGCCCTACGAGCAGTACTTC
>TRBJ2-2|-|-|TRBV6-4
CASSPQWGQNTGELFF
TGTGCCAGCAGCCCCCAGTGGGGACAGAACACCGGGGAGCTGTTTTTT
>TRBJ2-2|-|-|TRBV10-2
CASSEGRTGELFF
TGCGCCAGCAGTGAGGGCCGCACCGGGGAGCTGTTTTTT
>TRBJ1-2|TRBD1|-|TRBV4-1
CASSKALGGQGFVGYTF
TGCGCCAGCAGCAAGGCCCTCGGGGGACAGGGGTTTGTCGGCTACACCTTC
>TRBJ2-5|TRBD2|-|TRBV5-1
CASSLRGGGADETQYF
TGCGCCAGCAGCTTGCGTGGCGGGGGGGCCGATGAGACCCAGTACTTC
>TRBJ2-7|TRBD1|-|TRBV18
CASSPQTGNYEQYF
TGTGCCAGCTCACCACAGACAGGGAATTACGAGCAGTACTTC
>TRBJ1-5|-|few|TRBV2
CATSQGRGNQPQHF
TGTGCCACCTCCCAGGGGCGAGGCAATCAGCCCCAGCATTTT
>TRBJ2-3|TRBD2|-|TRBV6-1
CASNLLAGGLDTQYF
TGTGCCAGCAACCTACTAGCGGGGGGGCTAGATACGCAGTATTTT
>TRBJ2-1|-|-|TRBV18
CASSPTVNEQFF
TGTGCCAGCTCACCAACGGTCAATGAGCAGTTCTTC
>TRBJ1-5|-|-|TRBV18
CASSPETVSNQPQHF
TGTGCCAGCTCACCAGAGACAGTTAGCAATCAGCCCCAGCATTTT
>TRBJ1-1|-|-|TRBV7-9
CASTLKYTEAFF
TGTGCCAGCACCCTAAAGTACACTGAAGCTTTCTTT
>TRBJ1-2|-|once|TRBV18
CASSPETMGAGYGYTF
TGTGCCAGCTCGCCCGAAACTATGGGGGCCGGGTATGGCTACACCTTC
>TRBJ2-3|-|-|TRBV5-1
CASSLTSTDTQYF
TGCGCCAGCAGCTTGACTAGCACAGATACGCAGTATTTT